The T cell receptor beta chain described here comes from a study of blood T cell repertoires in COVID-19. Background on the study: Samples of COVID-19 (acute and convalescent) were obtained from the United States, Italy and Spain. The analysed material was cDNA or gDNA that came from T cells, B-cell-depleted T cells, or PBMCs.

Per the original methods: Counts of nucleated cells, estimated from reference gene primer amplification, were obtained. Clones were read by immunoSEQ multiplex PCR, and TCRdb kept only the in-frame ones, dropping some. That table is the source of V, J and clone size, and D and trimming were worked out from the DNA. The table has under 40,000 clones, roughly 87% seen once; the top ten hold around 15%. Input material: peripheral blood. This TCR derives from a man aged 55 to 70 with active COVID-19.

The CDR3 DNA is TGTGCCATCAGTGAGTCCGGAGCCCTCTCTGGAAACACCATATATTTT. It yields the protein CAISESGALSGNTIYF. The gene calls are TRBV10-3 and TRBJ1-3, with D unclear. The CDR3 extends over 16 amino acids. Germline V lookup: CDR1 ENHRY, CDR2 SYGVKD. The V end was cut by 0 bases, the J end by 0 bases, with 9 bases between.